What follows are 20 T cell receptor beta chains derived from one specimen sequenced in a study of cytomegalovirus exposure and HLA in healthy donors. The PCR made use of 60 Vbeta and 13 Jbeta primers. Generated by immunoSEQ multiplex PCR, the TCRdb table keeps only in-frame clones and is missing some. Of fewer than 150,000 clones listed, 65% to 80% were seen once; the top ten hold approximately 1.6%. Sample: PBMCs. The receptors here all came from a woman aged 30 to 39 in good health and CMV-seronegative.

This CDR3 is CASSEGVSTDTQYF. The CDR3 nucleotides read TGTGCCAGCAGTGAAGGAGTCTCCACAGATACGCAGTATTTT. J is TRBJ2-3 and V is TRBV2; D not certain. Germline CDR1 and CDR2: SNHLY and FYNNEI. This CDR3 spans 14 amino acids. Between the trimmed V and J ends, which lost 1 base and 2 bases, there was a span of 7 bases.

J is TRBJ2-2 and V is TRBV11-3; D gene ambiguous. Looked up from germline, CDR1 is SGHNT and CDR2 is YENEEA. The CDR3 is 13 amino acids. V was pared by 5 bases and J by 7 bases, with 11 bases between. CDR3 sequence (DNA): TGTGCCAGCAGCCTTACTTTCCGCGGGGAGCTGTTTTTT. Translated, it gives CASSLTFRGELFF. Complete variable domain (other parts from reference TRBV11-3 and TRBJ2-2): EAGVVQSPRYKIIEKKQPVAFWCNPISGHNTLYWYLQNLGQGPELLIRYENEEAVDDSQLPKDRFSAERLKGVDSTLKIQPAELGDSAVYLCASSLTFRGELFFGEGSRLTVL.

The chain carries TRBV9 and TRBJ2-6, with 7 bases fitting TRBD2. Germline V CDR1 and CDR2: SGDLS, YYNGEE. J gave up 4 bases and V 4 bases, and 5 bases lay outside the gene matches. The CDR3 sequence is 15 residues long. CDR3 amino acids: CASSRGDAGANVLTF. The CDR3, as DNA: TGTGCCAGCAGCCGGGGGGATGCCGGGGCCAACGTCCTGACTTTC.

There are a few counts of this clone. The chain couples TRBV14 to TRBJ2-3, with 10 bases identical to TRBD2. The V segment lost 3 bases and the J segment 5 bases; nucleotides outside the gene matches: 11. Germline V gene lookup returns CDR1 SGHDN and CDR2 FVKESK. The length of the CDR3 is 17 residues. CDR3 DNA: TGTGCCAGCAGCCAGGGAGCGGGAGGGCCGCTGGTAGATACGCAGTATTTT. As protein: CASSQGAGGPLVDTQYF.

This chain uses TRBV11-1 with TRBJ2-6, with TRBD1 matching over 7 bases. The CDR3 is 15 residues long. Germline V gene lookup returns CDR1 SGHAT and CDR2 FQDESV (reference sequence). With V trimmed by 4 bases and J by 10 bases, 10 bases remained unmatched. This chain's CDR3 is CASSYPGTAYNVLTF. In DNA, the CDR3 is TGTGCCAGCAGCTACCCCGGGACAGCCTATAACGTCCTGACTTTC.

This chain uses TRBV5-1 with TRBJ2-3; 9 positions match TRBD2. Germline CDR1 reads SGHRS; CDR2 reads YFSETQ. Germline trimming cut 4 bases from V and 0 bases from J; bases unmatched to any gene: 9. This CDR3 contains 17 residues. The CDR3 DNA reads as TGCGCCAGCAGCGGGTCTAGCGGGGTTACTAGCACAGATACGCAGTATTTT. This gives the protein CASSGSSGVTSTDTQYF.

The V call is TRBV5-1, the J call TRBJ2-1; 13 nucleotides agree with TRBD2. In germline, CDR1 is SGHRS, CDR2 YFSETQ. The CDR3 is 17 residues long. Trimming at V came to 4 bases and at J to 4 bases, leaving 8 bases not matched to a gene. The CDR3 DNA reads TGCGCCAGCAGCAACCGCGGGACTAGCGGGAATTACAATGAGCAGTTCTTC. This codes for CASSNRGTSGNYNEQFF.

This sequence joins TRBV4-2 and TRBJ1-2; TRBD1 aligns across 7 bases. CDR1 is LGHNA, CDR2 YNFKEQ, per germline. The ends lost 0 bases at V and 7 bases at J; junction bases unmatched: 8. The CDR3 has 15 residues. The CDR3: CASSQDLPGGFGYTF. The CDR3 DNA is TGTGCCAGCAGCCAAGATCTCCCAGGGGGATTTGGCTACACCTTC.

V and J are TRBV19 and TRBJ2-7, with TRBD2 matching 10 bases. After removal of 8 bases from V and 0 bases from J, the junction contained 7 bases not matched to a gene. The CDR3 length is 15 residues. Germline assignment: CDR1 LNHDA and CDR2 SQIVND (reference sequence). For the CDR3, the DNA is TGTGCCAGTCTCCTCCCTAGCGGGGGCTCCTACGAGCAGTACGTC. It encodes CASLLPSGGSYEQYV.

This chain links TRBV5-1 with TRBJ2-1; 9 bases line up with TRBD1. The germline V gene has CDR1 SGHRS and CDR2 YFSETQ. Trimming took 4 bases from V and 1 from J; bases not matched to a gene: 6. This CDR3 contains 16 residues. This CDR3 reads CASSPRTGASYNEQFF. Here the CDR3 DNA reads TGCGCCAGCAGCCCGAGGACAGGGGCTTCCTACAATGAGCAGTTCTTC.

The rearrangement uses TRBV11-2 and TRBJ1-2; 9 bases are shared with TRBD1. The trim removed 6 bases at V and 5 bases at J, leaving 13 bases unmatched. The CDR3 runs 16 residues. Germline CDR1 reads SGHAT; CDR2 reads FQNNGV. The CDR3 DNA sequence: TGTGCCAGCAGGCAACCTCTACAGGGGGCTAGTTATGGCTACACCTTC. It codes for CASRQPLQGASYGYTF.

The chain is built from TRBV28 and TRBJ2-7; possible D gene TRBD2, 5 bases. V was trimmed by 2 bases and J by 2 bases, leaving 13 bases between them. This CDR3 region has 15 residues. Germline assignment: CDR1 MDHEN and CDR2 SYDVKM. CDR3 amino acids: CASSLDSAEAYEQYV. The CDR3, as DNA: TGTGCCAGCAGTTTAGATTCAGCGGAGGCCTACGAGCAGTACGTC.

This chain uses TRBV10-3 with TRBJ2-3, with a possible D match to TRBD2 (6 bases). Trimming removed 6 bases from V and 5 bases from J, with 12 bases in between. Germline CDR1 and CDR2: ENHRY and SYGVKD. The CDR3 contains 13 residues. The DNA of the CDR3 is TGTGCCATCAGCCGGGACTTCAGAGATACGCAGTATTTT. Its protein product is CAISRDFRDTQYF.

This chain links TRBV7-9 with TRBJ1-2; D unclear. The CDR3 is 15 amino acids. Germline CDR1 reads SEHNR; CDR2 reads FQNEAQ (reference sequence). Trimming shortened V by 1 base and J by 6 bases, and 15 bases separated the two germline ends. This CDR3 reads CASSLESGGIHGYTF. Written as DNA, the CDR3 is TGTGCCAGCAGCTTAGAGTCGGGAGGGATCCATGGCTACACCTTC.

V is TRBV5-6 and J is TRBJ2-5; 9 bases agree with TRBD1. CDR1 and CDR2 from the germline V gene are SGHDT and YYEEEE. V dropped 1 base and J dropped 4; count of bases not matched to a gene: 5. The CDR3 consists of 15 residues. This chain's CDR3 is CASSLRGQGRETQYF. CDR3 bases: TGTGCCAGCAGCTTGCGTGGACAGGGGAGAGAGACCCAGTACTTC.

This clone was seen a handful of times. The chain is built from TRBV9 and TRBJ2-1, with 8 bases fitting TRBD1. CDR1 and CDR2 (germline): SGDLS, YYNGEE. The CDR3 extends over 17 amino acids. With V trimmed by 0 bases and J by 3 bases, 8 bases remained unmatched. The CDR3 spells CASSVGPGGAGYNEQFF. Here the CDR3 DNA reads TGTGCCAGCAGCGTAGGTCCAGGGGGCGCGGGCTACAATGAGCAGTTCTTC.

This clone was seen more than once but under ten times. The chain combines TRBV6-1 with TRBJ1-2, with D possibly TRBD1 on 5 matching bases. The CDR3 contains 15 residues. From germline, CDR1 is MNHNS and CDR2 SASEGT. Trimming cost V 5 bases and J 8 bases, with 21 bases left between them. The CDR3, as DNA: TGTGCCAGCAGTTCCATCCCCGGGGGGACCCTAGGCTACACCTTC. Encoded protein: CASSSIPGGTLGYTF.

V gene TRBV5-1 combines with J gene TRBJ2-1; 13 bases align to TRBD2. Germline values: CDR1 SGHRS, CDR2 YFSETQ. The CDR3 extends over 16 amino acids. V shed 4 bases, J shed 5 bases, and the junction held 6 bases outside the gene matches. The CDR3 here is CASSLTSGRSHNEQFF. The CDR3 DNA sequence: TGCGCCAGCAGCCTGACTAGCGGGAGGTCCCACAATGAGCAGTTCTTC.

The chain recombines TRBV6-6 with TRBJ1-2; D not certain. The germline CDR1 and CDR2 sequences are MNHNY and SVGAGI (reference sequence). The CDR3 is 13 amino acids. Trimming removed 7 bases from V and 4 bases from J, with 13 bases in between. CDR3 bases: TGTGCCAGCACCCCGGAGGGCTTCTATGGCTACACCTTC. Protein product: CASTPEGFYGYTF.

This chain joins TRBV30 and TRBJ1-1; 7 positions match TRBD1. This CDR3 spans 13 amino acids. From germline, CDR1 is GTSNPN and CDR2 SVGIG (reference sequence). Losses at the gene ends were 4 bases for V and 4 bases for J; bases not matched to a gene: 6. As DNA, the CDR3 is TGTGCCTGGAACAGGGGACGGGGCACTGAAGCTTTCTTT. Translated, it gives CAWNRGRGTEAFF.